Given below is one T cell receptor beta chain in context. Its specificity is not known. This record belongs to a study of T-cell memory formation after mild COVID-19. TCRdb processed the 5' RACE reads anew with MiXCR; each CDR3 protein has one entry. In the table there are some 440,000 distinct CDR3 sequences, nearly 25% of which are singletons. Regarding the study as a whole: Later expanders leaned CD4+, whereas day 15 to 85 contracting clones were balanced CD4/CD8. Shrinking CD4+ clones resided mostly in CM and EM, and CD8+ ones in EMRA.

The sample comprised PBMCs or a T cell subset sorted from them (not recorded which). This TCR was sampled from an adult woman who had mild COVID-19 (a few samples of this study predate the infection). Cell type and time point are not known.

In DNA, the CDR3 is TGCGCCAGCAGCCAAGATTCAGGAGCGGCGGCCTACGAGCAGTACTTC. This codes for CASSQDSGAAAYEQYF. The chain is built from TRBV4-3 and TRBJ2-7; TRBD2 might be the D (5 bases). Germline CDR1 and CDR2: LGHNA and YSLEER. CDR3 length: 16 residues. V lost 0 bases and J 2 bases, leaving 14 bases between the germline ends.